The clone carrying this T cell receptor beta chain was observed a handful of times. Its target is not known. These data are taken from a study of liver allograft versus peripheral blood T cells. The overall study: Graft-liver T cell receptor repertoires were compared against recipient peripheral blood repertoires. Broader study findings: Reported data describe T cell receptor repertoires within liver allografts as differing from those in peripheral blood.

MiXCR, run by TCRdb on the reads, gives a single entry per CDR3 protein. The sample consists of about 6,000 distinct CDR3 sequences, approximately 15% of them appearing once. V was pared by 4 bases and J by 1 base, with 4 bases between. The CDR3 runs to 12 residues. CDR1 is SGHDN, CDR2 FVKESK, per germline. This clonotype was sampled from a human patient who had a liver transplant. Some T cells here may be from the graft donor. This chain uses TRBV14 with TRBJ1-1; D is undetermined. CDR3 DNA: TGTGCCAGCAGCCCCCCGAACACTGAAGCTTTCTTT. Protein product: CASSPPNTEAFF.